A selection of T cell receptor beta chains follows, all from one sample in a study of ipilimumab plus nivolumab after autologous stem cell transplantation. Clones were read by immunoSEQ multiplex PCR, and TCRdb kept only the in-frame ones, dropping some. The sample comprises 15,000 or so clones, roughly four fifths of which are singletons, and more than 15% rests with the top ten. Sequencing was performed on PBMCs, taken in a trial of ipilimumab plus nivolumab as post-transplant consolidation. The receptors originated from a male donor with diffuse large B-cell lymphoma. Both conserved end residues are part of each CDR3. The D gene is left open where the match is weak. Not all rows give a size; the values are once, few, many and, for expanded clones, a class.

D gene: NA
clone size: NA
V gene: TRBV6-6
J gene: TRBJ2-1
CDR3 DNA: TGTGCCAGCAGTTACACTGAGGGCAATGAGCAGTTCTTC
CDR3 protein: CASSYTEGNEQFF

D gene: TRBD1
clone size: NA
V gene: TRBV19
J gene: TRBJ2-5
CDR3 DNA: TGTGCCAGTAGTACACAGGGGGCCGGGAGGGAGACCCAGTACTTC
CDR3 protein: CASSTQGAGRETQYF

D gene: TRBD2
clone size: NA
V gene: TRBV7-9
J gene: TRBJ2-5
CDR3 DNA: TGTGCCAGCAGCTTAGCTACCGGGACTAGCGGGAGAGCGAGGGAGACCCAGTACTTC
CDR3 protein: CASSLATGTSGRARETQYF

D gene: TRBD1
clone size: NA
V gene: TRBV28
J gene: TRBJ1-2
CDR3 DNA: TGTGCCAGCAGTTCAGCGGACAGGGCGGATGGCTACACCTTC
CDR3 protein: CASSSADRADGYTF

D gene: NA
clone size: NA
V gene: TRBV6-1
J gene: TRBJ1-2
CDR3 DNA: TGTGCCAGCACTAGACAGATCTATGGCTACACCTTC
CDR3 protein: CASTRQIYGYTF

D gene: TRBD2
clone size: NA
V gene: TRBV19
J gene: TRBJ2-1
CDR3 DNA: TGTGCCAGTAGTATGGGGACTAGCGGGGTCTGGGATGAGCAGTTCTTC
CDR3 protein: CASSMGTSGVWDEQFF

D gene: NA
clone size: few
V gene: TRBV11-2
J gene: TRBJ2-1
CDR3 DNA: TGTGCCAGCAGCTTAGCCCCGGATCGTTTCAATGAGCAGTTCTTC
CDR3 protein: CASSLAPDRFNEQFF

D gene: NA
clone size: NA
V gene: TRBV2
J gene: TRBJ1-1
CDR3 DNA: TGTGCCAGCAGTGAAGCAGGGGGGGCCCTCACAGCTTTCTTT
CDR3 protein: CASSEAGGALTAFF

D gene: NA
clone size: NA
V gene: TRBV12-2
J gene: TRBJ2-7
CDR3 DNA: TGTGCAAGTCGCTTAAAAGTGGCACAGGGGTTCTCCTACGAGCAGTACTTC
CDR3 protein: CASRLKVAQGFSYEQYF

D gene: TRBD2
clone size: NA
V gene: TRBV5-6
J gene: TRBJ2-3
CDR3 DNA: TGTGCCAGCAGCTGGGATCTAGCGGGGGATACGCAGTATTTT
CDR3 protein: CASSWDLAGDTQYF

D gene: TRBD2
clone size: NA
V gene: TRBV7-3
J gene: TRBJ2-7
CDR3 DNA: TGTGCCAGCAGCTTACGGGAGGGCTACGAGCAGTACTTC
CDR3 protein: CASSLREGYEQYF

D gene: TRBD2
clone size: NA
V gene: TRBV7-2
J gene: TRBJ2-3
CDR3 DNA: TGTGCCAGCAGCTTAGCTGGGACTAGCGGGGATACGCAGTATTTT
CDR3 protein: CASSLAGTSGDTQYF

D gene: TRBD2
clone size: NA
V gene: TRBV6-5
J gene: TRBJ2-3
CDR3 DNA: TGTGCCAGCAGTTCCATCGAGGGACTAGGTACAGATACGCAGTATTTT
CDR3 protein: CASSSIEGLGTDTQYF

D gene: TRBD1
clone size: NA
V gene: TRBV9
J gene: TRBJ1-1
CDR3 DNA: TGTGCCAGCAGCGTAGGGACAGGGGGCGCAAGGACTGAAGCTTTCTTT
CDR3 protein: CASSVGTGGARTEAFF

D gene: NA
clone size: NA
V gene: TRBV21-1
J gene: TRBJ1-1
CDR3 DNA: TGTGCCAGCAGGATTTCCGTAGCTACAATTCGCACTGAAGCTTTCTTT
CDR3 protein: CASRISVATIRTEAFF

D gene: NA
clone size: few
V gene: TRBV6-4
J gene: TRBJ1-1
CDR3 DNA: TGTGCCAGCAGTGACCAGGGGCAGGGGAAAGCTTTCTTT
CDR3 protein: CASSDQGQGKAFF

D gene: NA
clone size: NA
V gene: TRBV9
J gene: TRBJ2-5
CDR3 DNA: TGTGCGCCCACGAAAGAGACCCAGTACTTC
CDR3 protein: CAPTKETQYF

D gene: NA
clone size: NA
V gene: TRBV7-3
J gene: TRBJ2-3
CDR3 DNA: TGTGCCAGCAGCTCCCCGTCCTCTAGCACAGATACGCAGTATTTT
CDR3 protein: CASSSPSSSTDTQYF

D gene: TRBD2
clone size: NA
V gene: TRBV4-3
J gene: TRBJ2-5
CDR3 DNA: TGCGCCAGCAGCCAAGATCTAGCGGGGGGGCTGATTGGAGAGACCCAGTACTTC
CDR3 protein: CASSQDLAGGLIGETQYF

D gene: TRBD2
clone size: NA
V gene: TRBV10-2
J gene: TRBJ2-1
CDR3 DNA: TGCGCCAGCAGTGACCCGACTAGCGGATACAATGAGCAGTTCTTC
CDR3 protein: CASSDPTSGYNEQFF

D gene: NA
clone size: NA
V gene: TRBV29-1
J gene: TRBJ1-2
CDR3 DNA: TGCAGCGTTGAAGTGCTTTATGGCTACACCTTC
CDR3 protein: CSVEVLYGYTF

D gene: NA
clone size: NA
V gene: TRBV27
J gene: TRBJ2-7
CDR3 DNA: TGTGCCAGCAGTCCAATACCGAAGAGCTCCTACGAGCAGTACTTC
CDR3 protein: CASSPIPKSSYEQYF

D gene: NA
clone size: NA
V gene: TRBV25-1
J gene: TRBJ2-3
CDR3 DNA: TGTGCCAGCAGTGAAGGCGGCACAGATACGCAGTATTTT
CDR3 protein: CASSEGGTDTQYF

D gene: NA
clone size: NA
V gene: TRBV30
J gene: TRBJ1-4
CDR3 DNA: TGTGCCTGGAGTGTTTTAGGAGGGAATGAAAAACTGTTTTTT
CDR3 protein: CAWSVLGGNEKLFF

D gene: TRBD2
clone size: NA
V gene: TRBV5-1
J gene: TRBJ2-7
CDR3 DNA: TGCGCCAGCAGCCCCGCAGCGGGAGTTACCTACGAGCAGTACTTC
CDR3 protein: CASSPAAGVTYEQYF

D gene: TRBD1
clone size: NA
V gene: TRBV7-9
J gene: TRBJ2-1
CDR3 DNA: TGTGCCAGCAGCTTAGCCGGGACAGGGTTTAATGAGCAGTTCTTC
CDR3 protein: CASSLAGTGFNEQFF

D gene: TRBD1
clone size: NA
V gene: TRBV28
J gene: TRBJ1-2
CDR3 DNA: TGTGCCAGCAGTCGGGACAGGGACTATGGCTACACCTTC
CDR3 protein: CASSRDRDYGYTF

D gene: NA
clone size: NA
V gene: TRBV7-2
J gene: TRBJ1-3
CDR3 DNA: TGTGCCAGCAGCCGACAGGAGAGCTCTGGAAACACCATATATTTT
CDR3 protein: CASSRQESSGNTIYF

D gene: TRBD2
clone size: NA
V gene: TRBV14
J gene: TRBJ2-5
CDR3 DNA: TGTGCCAGCAGCCAAGATTCCCGGGCTAGCGGGAGGGAGACCCAGTACTTC
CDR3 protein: CASSQDSRASGRETQYF

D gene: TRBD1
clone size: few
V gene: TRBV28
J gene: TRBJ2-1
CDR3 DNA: TGTGCCAGCACCCTCGACAGGGGCTCCTACAATGAGCAGTTCTTC
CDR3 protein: CASTLDRGSYNEQFF

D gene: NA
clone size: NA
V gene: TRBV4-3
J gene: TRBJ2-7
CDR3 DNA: TGCGCCAGCAGCCAAGGGGCCATGAGCTCCTACGAGCAGTACTTC
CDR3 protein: CASSQGAMSSYEQYF

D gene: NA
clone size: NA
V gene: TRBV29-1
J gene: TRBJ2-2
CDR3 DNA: TGCAGCGTTCGACTAGTGCTGGGGGGGGCGAGCACCGGGGAGCTGTTTTTT
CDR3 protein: CSVRLVLGGASTGELFF

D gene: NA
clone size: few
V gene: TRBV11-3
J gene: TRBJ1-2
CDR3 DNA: TGTGCCAGCAGCCCAGGACATGGAGGCTACACCTTC
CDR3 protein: CASSPGHGGYTF

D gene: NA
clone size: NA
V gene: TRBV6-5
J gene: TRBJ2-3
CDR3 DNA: TGTGCCAGCAGGCGTTATAGCGGAATACATACGCAGTATTTT
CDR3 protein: CASRRYSGIHTQYF